The 23 T cell receptor beta chains below were found in one sample sequenced in a study of blood T cell repertoires in COVID-19. Assay used: immunoSEQ multiplex PCR; TCRdb lists only in-frame clones, some missing. The sample holds a few hundred thousand clones, 90% seen once. Sequenced material: PBMCs or T cells enriched from blood (not recorded which). The receptors derive from a woman under 30 with acute COVID-19.

The rearrangement links TRBV7-9 to TRBJ2-5, with a weak D call TRBD2 (5 bases). This CDR3 has 13 residues. V gave up 10 bases and J gave up 0 bases, with 12 bases separating them. Germline loops: CDR1 SEHNR, CDR2 FQNEAQ (reference sequence). CDR3 amino acids: CATSDGNQETQYF. The DNA for the CDR3 is TGTGCCACTTCCGACGGGAACCAAGAGACCCAGTACTTC.

The V gene is TRBV7-9, the J gene TRBJ1-3, with D maybe TRBD1 (6 bases). This CDR3 is built from 16 residues. The V and J ends lost 6 bases and 2 bases respectively, with 17 bases between them. In germline, CDR1 is SEHNR, CDR2 FQNEAQ (reference sequence). Written as DNA, the CDR3 is TGTGCCAGCAGACCCCGGACAGTAAGAACTGGAAACACCATATATTTT. Translation: CASRPRTVRTGNTIYF. The complete variable domain, with remaining parts taken from reference TRBV7-9 and TRBJ1-3, reads DTGVSQNPRHKITKRGQNVTFRCDPISEHNRLYWYRQTLGQGPEFLTYFQNEAQLEKSRLLSDRFSAERPKGSFSTLEIQRTEQGDSAMYLCASRPRTVRTGNTIYFGEGSWLTVV.

This chain connects TRBV5-1 to TRBJ1-2; 8 nucleotides match TRBD1. V was pared by 1 base and J by 5 bases, with 16 bases of the junction left unmatched. This CDR3 region has 18 residues. The germline CDR1 and CDR2 sequences are SGHRS and YFSETQ. The CDR3 sequence is CASSLSKTGDLGPYGYTF. As DNA, the CDR3 is TGCGCCAGCAGCTTGAGTAAGACAGGGGATTTGGGGCCTTATGGCTACACCTTC.

The chain joins TRBV18 to TRBJ2-3, with TRBD1 matching over 10 bases. The CDR3 has 16 amino acids. J was trimmed by 4 bases and V by 3 bases; bases with no gene match: 7. The germline V gene encodes CDR1 KGHSH and CDR2 LQKENI. The CDR3 DNA follows: TGTGCCAGCTCACCTTCTGACAGGGGGCGGGCAGATACGCAGTATTTT. It is translated as CASSPSDRGRADTQYF.

This sequence joins TRBV28 and TRBJ1-2; D possibly corresponds to TRBD1 (5 bases). V was clipped by 5 bases and J by 3 bases, with 19 bases between them. There are 16 residues in the CDR3. CDR1 is MDHEN, CDR2 SYDVKM, per germline. The CDR3 is CASSEGRFGTHYGYTF. For the CDR3, the DNA is TGTGCCAGCAGTGAGGGGAGGTTCGGAACGCACTATGGCTACACCTTC.

The V and J genes are TRBV28 and TRBJ2-4, with TRBD1 as a possible D gene (6 bases). V lost 5 bases, J lost 8 bases, and 16 bases lay in between. CDR3 size: 14 residues. CDR1 and CDR2 (germline): MDHEN, SYDVKM. The DNA for the CDR3 is TGTGCCAGCAGTCTCAGGGGCCGTCTGGACATTCAGTACTTC. Translated, it gives CASSLRGRLDIQYF. Drawing the rest from reference TRBV28 and TRBJ2-4, the complete variable domain is DVKVTQSSRYLVKRTGEKVFLECVQDMDHENMFWYRQDPGLGLRLIYFSYDVKMKEKGDIPEGYSVSREKKERFSLILESASTNQTSMYLCASSLRGRLDIQYFGAGTRLSVL.

The chain recombines TRBV28 with TRBJ2-1, with 7 bases identical to TRBD2. Germline CDR1 reads MDHEN; CDR2 reads SYDVKM. The V gene end was trimmed by 2 bases and the J gene end by 8 bases; junction bases not matched to a gene: 9. The CDR3 is made up of 15 amino acids. CDR3 region: CASSLHRLGGDEQFF. In DNA, the CDR3 is TGTGCCAGCAGTTTACACAGACTGGGGGGGGATGAGCAGTTCTTC.

The chain couples TRBV28 to TRBJ1-5, with a weak D call TRBD1 (6 bases). The CDR3 is 12 residues long. The germline CDR1 and CDR2 sequences are MDHEN and SYDVKM. V shed 7 bases and J shed 4 bases, with 8 bases lying between them. The CDR3 sequence is CASTQGNQPQHF. The CDR3 nucleotides read TGTGCCAGCACCCAGGGGAATCAGCCCCAGCATTTT.

V and J are TRBV9 and TRBJ1-6, with a tentative D call TRBD1 (6 bases). In germline, CDR1 is SGDLS, CDR2 YYNGEE. V dropped 1 base and J dropped 10 bases, with 12 bases sitting between them. This CDR3 is built from 14 residues. The CDR3 nucleotides read TGTGCCAGCAGCGTATTAGGGGGGGAGTCACCCCTCCACTTT. Amino acids: CASSVLGGESPLHF.

The chain joins TRBV3-1 (or the pseudogene TRBV3-2) to TRBJ1-5; D perhaps matches TRBD1 (6 bases). The CDR3 contains 15 residues. The germline V gene encodes CDR1 LGHDT and CDR2 YNNKEL (reference sequence). V dropped 1 base and J dropped 0 bases, with 7 bases sitting between them. The CDR3: CASSQGDISNQPQHF. In DNA, the CDR3 is TGTGCCAGCAGCCAAGGGGACATTAGCAATCAGCCCCAGCATTTT.

V and J are TRBV9 and TRBJ2-1, with 8 positions matching TRBD2. The CDR3 covers 15 residues. In germline, CDR1 is SGDLS, CDR2 YYNGEE. V gave up 1 base and J gave up 3 bases; unmatched junction bases: 3. CDR3: CASSVSSGRYNEQFF. Written as DNA, the CDR3 is TGTGCCAGCAGCGTATCTAGCGGGCGCTACAATGAGCAGTTCTTC.

This clone was detected a few times. Germline and junction disagree at one end, which may indicate a read error. This CDR3 is also generated by other DNA sequences in the sample. The chain joins TRBV11-3 to TRBJ2-7; tentative D call: TRBD2 (5 bases). This CDR3 has 14 amino acids. Germline-derived CDR1 and CDR2 are SGHNT and YENEEA. The CDR3 region is CASSLGGSSYEQYF. CDR3 coding DNA: TGTGCGAGCAGCCTAGGAGGCAGCTCCTACGAGCAGTACTTC.

V and J are TRBV28 and TRBJ1-1, with a tentative D call TRBD1 (5 bases). Per the germline V gene, CDR1 is MDHEN and CDR2 is SYDVKM. The CDR3 covers 14 residues. V was clipped by 1 base and J by 6 bases, with 12 bases between them. CDR3 amino acids: CASSLSGRVAEAFF. The CDR3 DNA reads as TGTGCCAGCAGTTTATCAGGCAGGGTCGCTGAAGCTTTCTTT. Using reference TRBV28 and TRBJ1-1 for the parts outside the CDR3, the full variable domain is DVKVTQSSRYLVKRTGEKVFLECVQDMDHENMFWYRQDPGLGLRLIYFSYDVKMKEKGDIPEGYSVSREKKERFSLILESASTNQTSMYLCASSLSGRVAEAFFGQGTRLTVV.

As DNA, the CDR3 is TGTGCCAGCAGTGAACCAGCGGGAGGGAGAGAGACCCAGTACTTC. Translating gives CASSEPAGGRETQYF. This chain joins TRBV6-1 and TRBJ2-5; 10 bases map to TRBD2. Losses at the gene ends were 2 bases for V and 4 bases for J; bases not matched to a gene: 4. This CDR3 is 15 amino acids long. Germline V gene data show CDR1 as MNHNS and CDR2 as SASEGT.

V and J are TRBV29-1 and TRBJ1-5; tentatively, D is TRBD1 (5 bases). The germline CDR1 and CDR2 sequences are SQVTM and ANQGSEA. V was cut by 4 bases and J by 0 bases, with 10 bases left in between. The CDR3 runs 14 residues. The CDR3: CSVVLTDSNQPQHF. The CDR3 coding sequence is TGCAGCGTTGTATTGACAGATAGCAATCAGCCCCAGCATTTT.

The genes are TRBV6-5 and TRBJ2-7; D is perhaps TRBD2 (6 bases). V lost 6 bases and J 0 bases, leaving 15 bases between the germline ends. The V gene's germline CDR1 is MNHEY and CDR2 SVGAGI. The CDR3 is 15 residues long. The DNA of the CDR3 is TGTGCCAGCAGACCCGGGGGAGTTAGCTCCTACGAGCAGTACTTC. Its translation: CASRPGGVSSYEQYF.

The chain carries TRBV12-3 or TRBV12-4 and TRBJ1-5, with TRBD1 as a possible D gene (5 bases). V was shortened by 10 bases and J by 3 bases, with 13 bases between the two germline ends. The CDR3 sequence is 13 residues long. The CDR3 is CATSIGANQPQHF. For the CDR3, the DNA is TGTGCCACCTCGATTGGGGCCAATCAGCCCCAGCATTTT.

The chain couples TRBV14 to TRBJ2-1; 11 positions agree with TRBD2. The ends lost 2 bases at V and 4 bases at J; junction bases unmatched: 1. This CDR3 is built from 15 residues. Germline lookup yields CDR1 SGHDN and CDR2 FVKESK. The CDR3 DNA sequence: TGTGCCAGCAGCCAATTAGCGGGAGGGTACAATGAGCAGTTCTTC. Translation gives CASSQLAGGYNEQFF.

This rearrangement joins TRBV10-1 to TRBJ1-3, with D possibly being TRBD1 (6 bases). Looked up from germline, CDR1 is WNHNN and CDR2 is SYGVQD (reference sequence). The CDR3 sequence is 16 residues long. Trimming took 0 bases from V and 0 from J, leaving 9 bases between them. CDR3 coding DNA: TGCGCCAGCAGTGAGTCGGGGGCCAGCTCTGGAAACACCATATATTTT. Its translation is CASSESGASSGNTIYF.

This clone was observed a handful of times. The CDR3 DNA reads TGTGCCGGCCACAGATCTGGTGGCGGCTACACCTTC. Translation: CAGHRSGGGYTF. This chain uses TRBV2 with TRBJ1-2; D gene ambiguous. Germline V gene sequence: CDR1 SNHLY, CDR2 FYNNEI. V lost 11 bases and J lost 8, with 18 bases in between. The CDR3 spans 12 residues. Combining the CDR3 with reference TRBV2 and TRBJ1-2 gives the whole variable domain EPEVTQTPSHQVTQMGQEVILRCVPISNHLYFYWYRQILGQKVEFLVSFYNNEISEKSEIFDDQFSVERPDGSNFTLKIRSTKLEDSAMYFCAGHRSGGGYTFGSGTRLTVV.

V is TRBV6-5 and J is TRBJ2-5; 8 bases agree with TRBD2. The CDR3 is 16 residues long. CDR1 and CDR2 from the germline V gene are MNHEY and SVGAGI. Trimming at V came to 1 base and at J to 5 bases, leaving 9 bases not matched to a gene. DNA of the CDR3: TGTGCCAGCAGTTACTTGGCAGCGGGAGAAGGGGAGACCCAGTACTTC. Translating gives CASSYLAAGEGETQYF.

The chain uses TRBV28 and TRBJ1-3; D possibly corresponds to TRBD1 (6 bases). Trimming cost V 5 bases and J 6 bases, with 11 bases left between them. The germline V gene has CDR1 MDHEN and CDR2 SYDVKM. The CDR3 has 13 amino acids. CDR3 nucleotides: TGTGCCAGCAGTGAAGGGGGGGAAAACACCATATATTTT. Translation: CASSEGGENTIYF. The whole variable domain, remainder taken from reference TRBV28 and TRBJ1-3, is DVKVTQSSRYLVKRTGEKVFLECVQDMDHENMFWYRQDPGLGLRLIYFSYDVKMKEKGDIPEGYSVSREKKERFSLILESASTNQTSMYLCASSEGGENTIYFGEGSWLTVV.

The chain combines TRBV9 with TRBJ2-3, with 7 bases aligning to TRBD2. The V segment lost 4 bases and the J segment 2 bases; nucleotides outside the gene matches: 13. The CDR3 is made up of 17 amino acids. Germline values: CDR1 SGDLS, CDR2 YYNGEE. CDR3 DNA sequence: TGTGCCAGCAGCACCTCCCTGGTCGCGGGAGTCACAGATACGCAGTATTTT. This encodes CASSTSLVAGVTDTQYF.